This T cell receptor beta chain was found in a study of cytomegalovirus exposure and HLA in healthy donors. Study-wide background: About 85 million unique TCR sequences came from HLA-typed donors in an early release.

With 5 bases clipped from V and 4 bases from J, the junction kept 5 bases outside the gene matches. CDR1 SGHVS and CDR2 FNYEAQ come from the germline V gene. The CDR3 spans 15 residues. Primers included in the PCR were 60 Vbeta and 13 Jbeta primers. This table comes from immunoSEQ multiplex PCR, and its TCRdb copy is limited to in-frame clones, with some not included. The repertoire holds roughly 140,000 clones, roughly 9.4% seen once, with over 1.5% in the top ten. The chain carries TRBV7-6 and TRBJ2-1; 10 positions agree with TRBD2. This receptor was taken from a male donor in good health and CMV-seronegative. Source material: PBMCs. DNA for the CDR3: TGTGCCAGCAGCCGATTACTAGCGGGGTACAATGAGCAGTTCTTC. It codes for CASSRLLAGYNEQFF.